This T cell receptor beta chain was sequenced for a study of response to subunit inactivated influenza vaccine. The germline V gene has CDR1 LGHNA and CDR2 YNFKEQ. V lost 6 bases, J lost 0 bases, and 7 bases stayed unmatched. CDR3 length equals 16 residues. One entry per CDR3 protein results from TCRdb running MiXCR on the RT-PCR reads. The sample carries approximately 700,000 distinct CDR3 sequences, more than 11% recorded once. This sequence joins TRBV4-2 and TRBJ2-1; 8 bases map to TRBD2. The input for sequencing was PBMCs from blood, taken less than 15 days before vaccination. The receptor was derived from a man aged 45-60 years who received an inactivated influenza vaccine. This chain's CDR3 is CASRHTSGSSYNEQFF. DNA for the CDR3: TGTGCCAGCAGGCATACTAGCGGCAGCTCCTACAATGAGCAGTTCTTC.